These T cell receptor beta chains were read from a single sample in a study of blood T cells in healthy people across ages. TCRdb recomputed calls from the 5' RACE reads with MiXCR, one row per CDR3 protein. The sample comprises about 760,000 distinct CDR3 sequences, 20% to 25% of which are singletons, and 9.4% rests with the top ten. These data were also filed under a second study, of T cells of mothers and their children.

What was sequenced was blood. These receptors all stem from a boy between 10 and 17 years old in good health. Each CDR3 is given with its conserved first and last residue. Fields, in order: J gene, D gene, V gene, clone size, CDR3 protein, CDR3 DNA. D genes are given only for firm matches. Size is stated for part of the rows, as once, few or many counts, or as a class when the clone is expanded.

j_call: TRBJ2-1; d_call: NA; v_call: TRBV14; clone_size: NA; cdr3_aa: CASSQGIKGYNEQFF; cdr3_nt: TGTGCCAGCAGCCAAGGGATCAAGGGCTACAATGAGCAGTTCTTC
j_call: TRBJ2-3; d_call: NA; v_call: TRBV12-5; clone_size: NA; cdr3_aa: CASGPRASAHSDTQYF; cdr3_nt: TGTGCTAGTGGTCCAAGGGCAAGCGCTCATTCAGATACGCAGTATTTT
j_call: TRBJ2-3; d_call: TRBD1; v_call: TRBV29-1; clone_size: NA; cdr3_aa: CSVGDRGRTDTQYF; cdr3_nt: TGCAGCGTTGGGGACAGGGGGCGAACAGATACGCAGTATTTT
j_call: TRBJ1-4; d_call: NA; v_call: TRBV11-2; clone_size: few; cdr3_aa: CASSLEGVGEKLFF; cdr3_nt: TGTGCCAGCAGCTTAGAGGGGGTAGGCGAAAAACTGTTTTTT
j_call: TRBJ2-7; d_call: TRBD2; v_call: TRBV11-2; clone_size: NA; cdr3_aa: CASTHPGLNSYEQYF; cdr3_nt: TGTGCCAGCACCCACCCGGGACTAAACTCCTACGAGCAGTACTTC
j_call: TRBJ1-2; d_call: NA; v_call: TRBV5-8; clone_size: NA; cdr3_aa: CASSLVSYLYGYTF; cdr3_nt: TGTGCCAGCAGCTTGGTTTCGTACCTCTATGGCTACACCTTC
j_call: TRBJ2-1; d_call: TRBD2; v_call: TRBV7-8; clone_size: NA; cdr3_aa: CASSLGLAGGYGRPYNERFF; cdr3_nt: TGTGCCAGCAGCTTAGGTCTAGCGGGAGGGTACGGTCGGCCCTACAATGAGCGGTTCTTC
j_call: TRBJ1-1; d_call: TRBD1; v_call: TRBV19; clone_size: few; cdr3_aa: CASSIDRRTGARNTEAFF; cdr3_nt: TGTGCCAGTAGTATAGATCGTCGAACAGGGGCAAGGAACACTGAAGCTTTCTTT
j_call: TRBJ2-3; d_call: NA; v_call: TRBV29-1; clone_size: NA; cdr3_aa: CSVFKGSTDTQYF; cdr3_nt: TGCAGCGTGTTCAAGGGAAGCACAGATACGCAGTATTTT
j_call: TRBJ2-4; d_call: NA; v_call: TRBV4-2; clone_size: NA; cdr3_aa: CASSPSEGAKNIQYF; cdr3_nt: TGTGCCAGCAGCCCGTCGGAGGGAGCCAAAAACATTCAGTACTTC
j_call: TRBJ2-7; d_call: TRBD1; v_call: TRBV6-2/TRBV6-3; clone_size: few; cdr3_aa: CASSRGQGSHEQHF; cdr3_nt: TGTGCCAGCAGTAGGGGACAGGGGAGCCACGAGCAGCACTTC
j_call: TRBJ2-5; d_call: NA; v_call: TRBV19; clone_size: NA; cdr3_aa: CASSTGTSSEQYF; cdr3_nt: TGTGCCAGTAGTACAGGGACCTCTAGTGAGCAGTACTTC
j_call: TRBJ2-6; d_call: TRBD1; v_call: TRBV6-5; clone_size: few; cdr3_aa: CASSYSTGTFSGANVLTF; cdr3_nt: TGTGCCAGCAGTTACTCGACAGGGACCTTCTCTGGGGCCAACGTCCTGACTTTC
j_call: TRBJ1-2; d_call: NA; v_call: TRBV7-9; clone_size: few; cdr3_aa: CASSPGTQDYGYTF; cdr3_nt: TGTGCCAGCAGCCCCGGGACACAAGACTATGGCTACACCTTC
j_call: TRBJ2-5; d_call: NA; v_call: TRBV7-2; clone_size: few; cdr3_aa: CASSYTGDLPLETQYF; cdr3_nt: TGTGCCAGCAGCTACACCGGGGACTTACCGCTAGAGACCCAGTACTTC
j_call: TRBJ2-4; d_call: NA; v_call: TRBV12-3/TRBV12-4; clone_size: once; cdr3_aa: CASSLGAAPDLYF; cdr3_nt: TGTGCCAGCAGTTTAGGGGCTGCCCCGGACCTGTACTTC
j_call: TRBJ2-4; d_call: NA; v_call: TRBV6-6; clone_size: NA; cdr3_aa: CASSYSKGSIQYF; cdr3_nt: TGTGCCAGCAGTTACTCGAAGGGGAGCATTCAGTACTTC
j_call: TRBJ2-5; d_call: TRBD2; v_call: TRBV20-1; clone_size: NA; cdr3_aa: CSARSGLAGGETQYF; cdr3_nt: TGCAGTGCTAGATCGGGACTAGCGGGAGGGGAGACCCAGTACTTC
j_call: TRBJ2-7; d_call: TRBD1; v_call: TRBV29-1; clone_size: few; cdr3_aa: CSYKRDSSYEQYF; cdr3_nt: TGCAGCTATAAAAGGGACAGCTCCTACGAGCAGTACTTC
j_call: TRBJ2-5; d_call: NA; v_call: TRBV7-7; clone_size: NA; cdr3_aa: CASSISAGTIIPMQETQYF; cdr3_nt: TGTGCTAGCAGCATCAGCGCCGGGACCATAATACCTATGCAAGAGACCCAGTACTTC
j_call: TRBJ1-5; d_call: TRBD1; v_call: TRBV10-3; clone_size: NA; cdr3_aa: CATTEQGAGQPQHF; cdr3_nt: TGTGCCACTACGGAACAGGGGGCTGGTCAGCCCCAGCATTTT
j_call: TRBJ2-7; d_call: NA; v_call: TRBV3-1; clone_size: few; cdr3_aa: CASSHARGDEQYF; cdr3_nt: TGTGCCAGCAGCCACGCCAGGGGCGACGAGCAGTACTTC
j_call: TRBJ1-2; d_call: NA; v_call: TRBV18; clone_size: NA; cdr3_aa: CASSPPAGYGYTF; cdr3_nt: TGTGCCAGCTCACCACCGGCGGGGTATGGCTACACCTTC
j_call: TRBJ1-4; d_call: TRBD1; v_call: TRBV12-5; clone_size: NA; cdr3_aa: CASGLDRGGSEKLFF; cdr3_nt: TGTGCTAGTGGCTTAGACAGGGGTGGCAGTGAAAAACTGTTTTTT